Each of the 25 T cell receptor beta chains below was sequenced from the same sample in a study of blood T cell repertoires in COVID-19. Data came from immunoSEQ multiplex PCR; TCRdb stores just in-frame clones and leaves some out. The profile shows 150,000 to 200,000 clones, around 83% of them singletons. Material: peripheral blood. These receptors originate from a man aged 18 to 30 with acute or convalescent COVID-19.

The V call is TRBV19, the J call TRBJ1-5, with 9 bases identical to TRBD1. The CDR3 is made up of 16 amino acids. V dropped 5 bases and J dropped 2; count of bases not matched to a gene: 7. Germline V gene sequence: CDR1 LNHDA, CDR2 SQIVND (reference sequence). The CDR3 reads CASSWTGVVGNQPQHF. The CDR3 region has the DNA TGTGCCAGTAGTTGGACAGGGGTTGTCGGCAATCAGCCCCAGCATTTT.

V is TRBV4-1 and J is TRBJ2-1, with 8 bases lining up with TRBD1. CDR1 is MGHRA, CDR2 YSYEKL, per germline. V was clipped by 2 bases and J by 8 bases; unmatched bases: 5. There are 14 residues in the CDR3. Here the CDR3 reads CASSQQGAPDEQFF. In nucleotides, the CDR3 is TGCGCCAGCAGCCAACAGGGGGCGCCGGATGAGCAGTTCTTC.

This clone turned up a few times. V and J are TRBV7-8 and TRBJ1-4; TRBD1 matches 9 bases. Trimming took 5 bases from V and 8 from J; bases not matched to a gene: 6. This CDR3 region has 14 residues. Germline CDR1 reads SGHVS; CDR2 reads FQNEAQ. The CDR3 region has the DNA TGTGCCAGCAGCCCACAGGGGGCGCGGGAAAAACTGTTTTTT. Translated: CASSPQGAREKLFF.

This rearrangement joins TRBV4-1 to TRBJ2-4; 10 bases map to TRBD1. CDR1 and CDR2 from the germline V gene are MGHRA and YSYEKL. The CDR3 is 16 amino acids. The V gene end was trimmed by 0 bases and the J gene end by 1 base; junction bases not matched to a gene: 0. The chain's CDR3 is CASSQEGQGAKNIQYF. CDR3 sequence (DNA): TGCGCCAGCAGCCAAGAGGGACAGGGGGCCAAAAACATTCAGTACTTC.

The chain carries TRBV3-1 (or the pseudogene TRBV3-2) and TRBJ1-6, with 7 nucleotides matching TRBD1. The CDR3 covers 16 residues. V trimming: 3 bases; J trimming: 3 bases; junction bases outside the gene matches: 5. In germline, CDR1 is LGHDT, CDR2 YNNKEL (reference sequence). The CDR3 DNA follows: TGTGCCAGCAGCCATTCCTCAGGGGGCTATAATTCACCCCTCCACTTT. This codes for CASSHSSGGYNSPLHF.

The V and J genes are TRBV6-6 and TRBJ1-2; TRBD1 agrees at 8 bases. The V segment lost 4 bases and the J segment 0 bases; nucleotides outside the gene matches: 1. This CDR3 has 14 amino acids. Germline V gives CDR1 MNHNY, CDR2 SVGAGI (reference sequence). In nucleotides, the CDR3 is TGTGCCAGCAGTTCGACAGGGGCTAACTATGGCTACACCTTC. Its translation is CASSSTGANYGYTF.

The V call is TRBV7-2, the J call TRBJ2-5, with TRBD2 matching over 8 bases. V was pared by 5 bases and J by 3 bases, with 17 bases of the junction left unmatched. Looked up from germline, CDR1 is SGHTA and CDR2 is FQGNSA. The CDR3 has 18 residues. CDR3 region: CASSLDPGGGRVEETQYF. DNA of the CDR3: TGTGCCAGCAGCCTTGATCCCGGGGGGGGCCGAGTTGAAGAGACCCAGTACTTC. The full variable domain, rest sourced from reference TRBV7-2 and TRBJ2-5, is GAGVSQSPSNKVTEKGKDVELRCDPISGHTALYWYRQSLGQGLEFLIYFQGNSAPDKSGLPSDRFSAERTGGSVSTLTIQRTQQEDSAVYLCASSLDPGGGRVEETQYFGPGTRLLVL.

The rearrangement uses TRBV11-2 and TRBJ2-1; 13 bases fit TRBD2. CDR3 length equals 19 residues. Germline V lookup: CDR1 SGHAT, CDR2 FQNNGV. V dropped 5 bases and J dropped 3; count of bases not matched to a gene: 13. Here the CDR3 reads CASSPGLGLAGANYNEQFF. CDR3 DNA: TGTGCCAGCAGCCCTGGGCTTGGACTAGCGGGGGCTAACTACAATGAGCAGTTCTTC.

This chain uses TRBV6-5 with TRBJ2-4; 10 nucleotides agree with TRBD1. The CDR3 covers 14 residues. Looked up from germline, CDR1 is MNHEY and CDR2 is SVGAGI. The trim removed 6 bases at V and 7 bases at J, leaving 6 bases unmatched. The CDR3 region has the DNA TGTGCCAGCAGGCGAGACAGGGGGCTTAACATTCAGTACTTC. It yields the protein CASRRDRGLNIQYF.

This chain uses TRBV24-1 with TRBJ2-1, with D hard to call. This CDR3 spans 18 amino acids. Germline CDR1 and CDR2: KGHDR and SFDVKD. Trimming removed 2 bases at V and 2 bases at J, with 18 bases between. The CDR3 nucleotides read TGTGCCACCAGTGATTACGCAGACAACAAGGCACCCTACAATGAGCAGTTCTTC. Translation: CATSDYADNKAPYNEQFF.

In this sample, this clone turned up once. J is TRBJ2-7 and V is TRBV10-3; D is possibly TRBD1 (6 bases). V was clipped by 6 bases and J by 0 bases, with 15 bases between them. CDR3 length: 15 amino acids. Looked up from germline, CDR1 is ENHRY and CDR2 is SYGVKD. The DNA for the CDR3 is TGTGCCATCAGCGAACAGGGTTTGGGCTCCTACGAGCAGTACGTC. Amino acid sequence: CAISEQGLGSYEQYV.

The chain is built from TRBV6-5 and TRBJ1-1; D unresolved. Deletions cut 4 bases from V and 6 bases from J, with 12 bases between. Germline loops: CDR1 MNHEY, CDR2 SVGAGI. The CDR3 has 13 amino acids. CDR3 sequence reads: CASSSGIEAEAFF. CDR3 DNA sequence: TGTGCCAGCAGTTCCGGGATTGAAGCTGAAGCTTTCTTT.

This clone was counted between two and nine times. V gene TRBV5-1 combines with J gene TRBJ2-7; 10 bases map to TRBD2. Losses at the gene ends were 2 bases for V and 7 bases for J; bases not matched to a gene: 6. The germline CDR1 and CDR2 sequences are SGHRS and YFSETQ. The CDR3 sequence is 14 residues long. The CDR3, as DNA: TGCGCCAGCAGCTTAAGCGGGGGGGCTGCGGAGCAGTACGTC. Protein product: CASSLSGGAAEQYV.

The gene calls are TRBV5-1 and TRBJ2-5, with D possibly being TRBD2 (5 bases). This CDR3 has 14 amino acids. Trimming pared 7 bases from V and 4 bases from J, leaving 17 bases between. CDR1 and CDR2 (germline): SGHRS, YFSETQ. CDR3 bases: TGCGCCAGCCGGGATGCGTCTGGTAGAGAGACCCAGTACTTC. Translated: CASRDASGRETQYF.

This clone showed up just once. The V call is TRBV7-9, the J call TRBJ1-2, with a possible D match to TRBD1 (5 bases). The CDR3 totals 15 residues. Per the germline V gene, CDR1 is SEHNR and CDR2 is FQNEAQ (reference sequence). Trimming removed 1 base from V and 7 bases from J, with 16 bases in between. The CDR3 is CASSLGTGPISGYTF. DNA for the CDR3: TGTGCCAGCAGCTTAGGAACAGGACCTATTTCTGGCTACACCTTC.

This clone was recorded only once. The chain employs TRBV13 and TRBJ2-2; 8 bases are shared with TRBD1. Germline lookup yields CDR1 PRHDT and CDR2 FYEKMQ (reference sequence). The CDR3 contains 16 residues. The trim removed 6 bases at V and 4 bases at J, leaving 10 bases unmatched. The CDR3 DNA is TGTGCCAGCAGTCTCTCGCCCAGGGGGCTCACCGGGGAGCTGTTTTTT. It is translated as CASSLSPRGLTGELFF.

The chain's CDR3 is CATSDPRRGGPKRETQYF. For the CDR3, the DNA is TGTGCCACCAGTGATCCCCGACGGGGTGGTCCCAAAAGGGAGACCCAGTACTTC. V gene TRBV24-1 combines with J gene TRBJ2-5, with a possible D match to TRBD2 (5 bases). The CDR3 loop spans 18 amino acids. Trimming shortened V by 3 bases and J by 5 bases, and 24 bases separated the two germline ends. Germline CDR1 KGHDR, CDR2 SFDVKD.

The chain is built from TRBV30 and TRBJ1-5; the D gene is possibly TRBD1 (6 bases). The germline V and J ends were trimmed by 3 bases and 3 bases, with 12 bases remaining between them. The germline V gene encodes CDR1 GTSNPN and CDR2 SVGIG (reference sequence). This CDR3 comprises 14 residues. CDR3 nucleotides: TGTGCCTGGAGCCGGGGACACAACAATCAGCCCCAGCATTTT. Protein: CAWSRGHNNQPQHF.

This clone was observed a handful of times. CDR3 sequence reads: CASSIGGSNTEAFF. CDR3 sequence (DNA): TGTGCCAGTAGTATAGGGGGCTCGAACACTGAAGCTTTCTTT. This chain connects TRBV19 to TRBJ1-1, with TRBD1 as a possible D gene (5 bases). V was shortened by 1 base and J by 1 base, with 7 bases between the two germline ends. This CDR3 has 14 residues. CDR1 and CDR2 from the germline V gene are LNHDA and SQIVND (reference sequence).

V is TRBV5-4 and J is TRBJ1-4, with a tentative D call TRBD1 (5 bases). V was cut by 2 bases and J by 2 bases, with 10 bases left in between. The CDR3 contains 15 residues. Germline V lookup: CDR1 SGHNT, CDR2 YYREEE (reference sequence). In DNA form, the CDR3 reads TGTGCCAGCAGCTTATGGGGGGATACTAATGAAAAACTGTTTTTT. It codes for CASSLWGDTNEKLFF. Variable domain in full (rest from reference TRBV5-4 and TRBJ1-4): ETGVTQSPTHLIKTRGQQVTLRCSSQSGHNTVSWYQQALGQGPQFIFQYYREEENGRGNFPPRFSGLQFPNYSSELNVNALELDDSALYLCASSLWGDTNEKLFFGSGTQLSVL.

This chain connects TRBV12-3 or TRBV12-4 to TRBJ1-2; the D is unclear. Trimming removed 6 bases from V and 3 bases from J, with 11 bases in between. The CDR3 is made up of 13 amino acids. CDR3 region: CASRRSKDYGYTF. DNA for the CDR3: TGTGCCAGCAGGAGGTCCAAAGACTATGGCTACACCTTC.

The rearrangement joins TRBV18 to TRBJ2-5; the D gene is possibly TRBD1 (5 bases). Germline loops: CDR1 KGHSH, CDR2 LQKENI. This CDR3 is 14 amino acids long. The V end lost 8 bases, the J end lost 5 bases, and 18 bases lay between the germline ends. The CDR3 spells CASNHQGLGETQYF. CDR3 coding DNA: TGTGCCAGCAACCATCAGGGTTTAGGCGAGACCCAGTACTTC.

This sequence joins TRBV30 and TRBJ2-1, with 10 bases that match TRBD2. Germline CDR1 and CDR2: GTSNPN and SVGIG (reference sequence). Losses at the gene ends were 0 bases for V and 5 bases for J; bases not matched to a gene: 13. CDR3 length: 18 residues. CDR3 loop: CAWSVRGLGLAGDNEQFF. The CDR3 DNA is TGTGCCTGGAGTGTACGTGGGTTGGGGCTAGCGGGAGACAATGAGCAGTTCTTC.

This chain uses TRBV10-1 with TRBJ1-3, with 8 bases matching TRBD1. Germline assignment: CDR1 WNHNN and CDR2 SYGVQD (reference sequence). This CDR3 spans 16 amino acids. Trimming took 2 bases from V and 2 from J; bases not matched to a gene: 5. The chain's CDR3 is CASSEGTGGTGNTIYF. In DNA form, the CDR3 reads TGCGCCAGCAGTGAGGGAACAGGGGGAACTGGAAACACCATATATTTT.

V gene TRBV4-2 combines with J gene TRBJ1-2; D not resolved. Trimming cost V 0 bases and J 8 bases, with 13 bases left between them. CDR1 and CDR2 from the germline V gene are LGHNA and YNFKEQ. The CDR3 consists of 14 residues. CDR3 region: CASSQDREAMGYTF. The CDR3, as DNA: TGTGCCAGCAGCCAAGATCGGGAGGCAATGGGCTACACCTTC.